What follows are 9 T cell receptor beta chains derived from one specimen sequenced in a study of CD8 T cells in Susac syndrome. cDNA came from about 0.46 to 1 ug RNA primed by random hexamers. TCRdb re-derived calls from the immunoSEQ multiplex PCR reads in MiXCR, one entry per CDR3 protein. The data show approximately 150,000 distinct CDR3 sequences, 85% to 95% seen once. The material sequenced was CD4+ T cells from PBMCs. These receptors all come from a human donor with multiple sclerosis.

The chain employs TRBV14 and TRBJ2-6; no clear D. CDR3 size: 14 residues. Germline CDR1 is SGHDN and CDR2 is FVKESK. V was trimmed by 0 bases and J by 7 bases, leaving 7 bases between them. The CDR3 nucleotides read TGTGCCAGCAGCCAAGAAATCAGTGCCAACGTCCTGACTTTC. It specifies CASSQEISANVLTF.

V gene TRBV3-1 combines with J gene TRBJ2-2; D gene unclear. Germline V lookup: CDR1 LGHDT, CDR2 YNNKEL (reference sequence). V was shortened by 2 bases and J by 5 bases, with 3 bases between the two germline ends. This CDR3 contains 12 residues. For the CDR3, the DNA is TGTGCCAGCAGCCAACGGACCGGGGAGCTGTTTTTT. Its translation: CASSQRTGELFF.

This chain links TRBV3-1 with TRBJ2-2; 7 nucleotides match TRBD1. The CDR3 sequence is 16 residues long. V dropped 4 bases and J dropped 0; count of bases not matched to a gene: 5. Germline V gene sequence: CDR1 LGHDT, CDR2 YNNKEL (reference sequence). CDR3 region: CASSRDRAPNTGELFF. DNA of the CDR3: TGTGCCAGCAGCCGTGACAGGGCTCCGAACACCGGGGAGCTGTTTTTT. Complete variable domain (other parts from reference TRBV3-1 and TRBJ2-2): DTAVSQTPKYLVTQMGNDKSIKCEQNLGHDTMYWYKQDSKKFLKIMFSYNNKELIINETVPNRFSPKSPDKAHLNLHINSLELGDSAVYFCASSRDRAPNTGELFFGEGSRLTVL.

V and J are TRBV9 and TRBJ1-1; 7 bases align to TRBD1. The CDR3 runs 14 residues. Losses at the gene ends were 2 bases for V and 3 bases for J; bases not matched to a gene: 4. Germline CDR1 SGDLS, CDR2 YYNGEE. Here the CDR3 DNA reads TGTGCCAGCAGCGTCCGGGACAGTTACACTGAAGCTTTCTTT. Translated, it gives CASSVRDSYTEAFF.

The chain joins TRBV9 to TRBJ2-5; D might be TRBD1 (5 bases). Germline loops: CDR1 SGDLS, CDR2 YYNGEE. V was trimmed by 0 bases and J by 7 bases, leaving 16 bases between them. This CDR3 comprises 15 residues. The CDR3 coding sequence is TGTGCCAGCAGCGTAGTAGGGGAAACGCTCGGGACCCAGTACTTC. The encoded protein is CASSVVGETLGTQYF. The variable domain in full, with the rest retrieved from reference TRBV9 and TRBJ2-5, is DSGVTQTPKHLITATGQRVTLRCSPRSGDLSVYWYQQSLDQGLQFLIQYYNGEERAKGNILERFSAQQFPDLHSELNLSSLELGDSALYFCASSVVGETLGTQYFGPGTRLLVL.

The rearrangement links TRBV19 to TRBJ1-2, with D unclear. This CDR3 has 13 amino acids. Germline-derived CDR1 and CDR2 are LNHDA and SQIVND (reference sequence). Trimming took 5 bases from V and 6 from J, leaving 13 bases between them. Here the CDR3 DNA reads TGTGCCAGTAGTCCCGTATCCGGGGATGGCTACACCTTC. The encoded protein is CASSPVSGDGYTF.

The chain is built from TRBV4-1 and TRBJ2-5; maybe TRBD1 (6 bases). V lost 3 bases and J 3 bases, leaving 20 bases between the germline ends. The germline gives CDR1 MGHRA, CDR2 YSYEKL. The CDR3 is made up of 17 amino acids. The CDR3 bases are TGCGCCAGCAGCCAGATTCCCGCTGGGGCAGGGGAAGAGACCCAGTACTTC. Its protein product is CASSQIPAGAGEETQYF.

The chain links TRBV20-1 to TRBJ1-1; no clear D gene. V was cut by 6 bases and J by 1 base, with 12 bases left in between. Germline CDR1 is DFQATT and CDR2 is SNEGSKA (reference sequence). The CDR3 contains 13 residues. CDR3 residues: CSALRQRNTEAFF. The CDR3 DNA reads TGCAGTGCCCTGAGGCAGCGGAACACTGAAGCTTTCTTT.

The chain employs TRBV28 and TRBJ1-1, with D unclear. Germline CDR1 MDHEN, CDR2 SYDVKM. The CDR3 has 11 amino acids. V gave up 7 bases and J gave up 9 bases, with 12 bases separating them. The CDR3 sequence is CASTSTQKAFF. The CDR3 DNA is TGTGCCAGCACTTCCACTCAAAAAGCTTTCTTT.